Described below is a single T cell receptor (beta chain) sequence and its context. Its specificity is unknown. The data originate from a study of blood T cells in healthy people across ages. Findings of the study overall: Considered underestimates were the diversity estimates obtained from one million T cells. Age showed a roughly linear inverse relationship with TCR beta diversity per million T cells. When set beside aged donors, long-lived donors presented more naive CD4+ cells and higher diversity.

Per the germline V gene, CDR1 is LGHNA and CDR2 is YNFKEQ. V gave up 1 base and J gave up 4 bases, with 6 bases separating them. This CDR3 contains 13 residues. The use of a sample-barcoded 5' primer and a J-beta primer mix characterized a second PCR of about 7 to 12 cycles. TCRdb re-called the 5' RACE reads through MiXCR, storing one row per CDR3 protein. The sample has 890,000 or so distinct CDR3 sequences; around two thirds are singletons. The sequence came from a young man in good health. V gene TRBV4-2 combines with J gene TRBJ2-3; D call uncertain. Sequencing input: blood. CDR3 sequence reads: CASSQALSDTQYF. CDR3 bases: TGTGCCAGCAGCCAAGCGCTATCAGATACGCAGTATTTT.